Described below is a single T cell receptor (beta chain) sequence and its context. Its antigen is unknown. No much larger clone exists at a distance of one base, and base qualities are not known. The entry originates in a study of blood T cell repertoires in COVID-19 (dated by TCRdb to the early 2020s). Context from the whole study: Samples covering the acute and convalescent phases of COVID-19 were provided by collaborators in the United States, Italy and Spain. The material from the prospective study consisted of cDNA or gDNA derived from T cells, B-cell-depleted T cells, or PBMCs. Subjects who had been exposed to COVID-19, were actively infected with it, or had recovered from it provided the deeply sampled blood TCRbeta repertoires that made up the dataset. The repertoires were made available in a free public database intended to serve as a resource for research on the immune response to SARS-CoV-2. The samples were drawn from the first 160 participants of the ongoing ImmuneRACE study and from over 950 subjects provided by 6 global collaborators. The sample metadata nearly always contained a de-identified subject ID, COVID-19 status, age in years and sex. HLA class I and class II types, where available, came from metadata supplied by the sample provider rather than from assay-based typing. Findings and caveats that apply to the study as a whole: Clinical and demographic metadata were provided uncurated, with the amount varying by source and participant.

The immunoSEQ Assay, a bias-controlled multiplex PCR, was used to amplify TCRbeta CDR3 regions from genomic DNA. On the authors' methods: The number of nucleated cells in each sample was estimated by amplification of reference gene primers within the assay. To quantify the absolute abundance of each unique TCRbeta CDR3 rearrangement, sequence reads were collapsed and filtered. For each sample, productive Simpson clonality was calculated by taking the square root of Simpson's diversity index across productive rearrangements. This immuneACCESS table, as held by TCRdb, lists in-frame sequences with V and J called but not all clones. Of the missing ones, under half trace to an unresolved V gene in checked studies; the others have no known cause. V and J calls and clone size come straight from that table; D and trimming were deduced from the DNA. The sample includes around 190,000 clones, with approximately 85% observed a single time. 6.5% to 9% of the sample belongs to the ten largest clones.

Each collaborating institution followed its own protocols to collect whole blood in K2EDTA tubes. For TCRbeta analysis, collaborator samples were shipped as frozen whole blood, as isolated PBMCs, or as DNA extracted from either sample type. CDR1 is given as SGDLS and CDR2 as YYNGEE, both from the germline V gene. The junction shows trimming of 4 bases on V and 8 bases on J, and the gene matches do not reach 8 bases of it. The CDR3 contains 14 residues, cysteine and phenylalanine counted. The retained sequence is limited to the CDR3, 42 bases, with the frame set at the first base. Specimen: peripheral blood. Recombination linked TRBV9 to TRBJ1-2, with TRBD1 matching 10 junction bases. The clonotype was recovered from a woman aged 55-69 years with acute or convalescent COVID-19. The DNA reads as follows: TGTGCCAGCAGCCCCCGGACAGGGGGTATCGGCTACACCTTC. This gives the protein CASSPRTGGIGYTF.